A single TCR beta chain is shown here with its context. This clonotype came up many times. Its antigen is still unknown. Within one base of it there is no much larger clone, and no base qualities were kept. TCR beta CDR3 regions were amplified from RNA transcripts. For the first round of RT-PCR on the TCR CDR3, the HTBI primer set was used together with the Qiagen OneStep RT-PCR kit. Libraries were constructed in a second round of multiplex PCR, after which size selection and purification were performed. Sequencing of the libraries was done on an Illumina HiSeq2000 using paired-end 100 bp reads. The original pipeline was this. SOAPnuke was used to process the raw data, removing reads that contained adapters or uncalled bases, had a mean Phred below 15, or lacked an exact match to the constant primer or identifier. High-quality paired reads were merged using COPE v1.2.5, and each unique nucleotide sequence was defined as a clonotype. MiTCR v1.1 was used to align clonotypes to the IMGT TRBV, TRBD and TRBJ reference segments. Only V-J combinations with frequency above 0.0001, covering roughly 99% of repertoires, were analysed. The TCS score was defined as F50 (clonal expansion) divided by E x V (chaos), with BLOSUM62-based TCRdist calculated between CDR3 peptides within each V-J. Welch's t-statistics and random forest reduced roughly 540 V-J features to roughly 13, which were used in a naive Bayes classifier (R e1071). The public reads were quality trimmed at Q25 with fastp and then assembled into clones with MiXCR by TCRdb, keeping productive beta chains. CDR3 protein duplicates are merged, each entry listing the most common genes and DNA. The V and J calls shown here were made by TCRdb, not taken from the authors' results. The sample table lists about 530,000 distinct CDR3 sequences, 17% of them with a count of one. The ten top clones hold about 16% of the sample.

This entry belongs to a study of T cells in Graves' hyperthyroidism and ophthalmopathy (dated by TCRdb to the late 2010s). For context, the study as a whole: Peripheral blood was collected at initial diagnosis, before any treatment. The paper describes TCR Vbeta CDR3 sequencing of some 130 peripheral blood samples, made up of 43 ophthalmopathy patients, 70 to 75 hyperthyroidism patients and roughly 17 progressor patients. Following sampling, methimazole starting at 30 mg daily was given to hyperthyroidism patients, and high-dose intravenous methylprednisolone was given to ophthalmopathy patients. To identify TCR V-J signatures that set the groups apart, the researchers used a discovery cohort of roughly 100 patients, made up of fewer than 50 with Graves' ophthalmopathy and about 60 with stable Graves' hyperthyroidism. In about 6 Graves' hyperthyroidism patients, the study also compared T-cell repertoires from thyroid tissue with T-cell repertoires from blood. An independent validation cohort of about 19 hyperthyroidism patients and 17 patients who later progressed to ophthalmopathy tested prospective prediction of ophthalmopathy. The roughly 99 discovery patients were divided at random into training and test sets in a 7:3 ratio.

General findings and caveats noted by the study authors: In validation, the model predicted progression to ophthalmopathy a median of 6.5 months before onset, with over 55% sensitivity and nearly 75% specificity. Most expanded thyroid clonotypes (frequency above 0.001) were also detected in blood, suggesting blood repertoires may reflect thyroid immune responses. Ophthalmopathy was separated from stable hyperthyroidism by a 13 V-J signature model, with around 90% sensitivity and just over 81% specificity obtained in cross-validation and 80%/75% obtained in testing. No statistical method was used to fix the sample size in advance, and group allocation was not hidden from the investigators.

Ophthalmopathy patients had moderately to severely active disease, Clinical Activity Score of at least 3, NOSPECS grade of at least 4, and duration under 3 months. Patients with uncontrolled infections, other autoimmune diseases, pregnancy or lactation were excluded. Diagnoses were established on the basis of clinical symptoms, serum thyroxine and TRAb, thyroid ultrasound, and orbital computed tomography. Ficoll-Paque density gradient centrifugation was used to isolate PBMCs from 8.5 to 10 ml of fresh peripheral blood. Trizol reagent was used to extract total RNA, and RNA quality was then checked on an Agilent 2100 Bioanalyzer. The CDR3 runs 15 amino acids, cysteine and phenylalanine included. CDR3 DNA only is kept here, 45 bases in frame from base 1. V sheds 2 bases and J sheds 0 bases, leaving 11 bases between their ends. The germline V gene supplies CDR1 MDHEN and CDR2 SYDVKM.

This TCR came from a woman under 30 with Graves' ophthalmopathy. This chain is built from TRBV28 and TRBJ2-7, with the D segment possibly TRBD1 or TRBD2, each aligning over 6 bases. Sequenced input: blood. The base sequence is TGTGCCAGCAGTTTAACGGGGGCTCTCTCCTACGAGCAGTACTTC. Translation gives CASSLTGALSYEQYF.